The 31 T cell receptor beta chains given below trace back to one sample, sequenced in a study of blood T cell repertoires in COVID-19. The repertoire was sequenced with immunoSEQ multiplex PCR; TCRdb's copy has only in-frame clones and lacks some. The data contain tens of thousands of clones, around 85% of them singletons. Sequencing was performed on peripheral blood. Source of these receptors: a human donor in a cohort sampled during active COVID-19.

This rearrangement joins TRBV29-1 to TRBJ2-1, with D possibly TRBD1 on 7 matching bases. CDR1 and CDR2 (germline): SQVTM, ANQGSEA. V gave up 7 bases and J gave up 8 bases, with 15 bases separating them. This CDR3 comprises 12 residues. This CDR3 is CSGYRGGDEQFF. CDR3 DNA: TGCAGCGGGTACAGGGGAGGCGATGAGCAGTTCTTC.

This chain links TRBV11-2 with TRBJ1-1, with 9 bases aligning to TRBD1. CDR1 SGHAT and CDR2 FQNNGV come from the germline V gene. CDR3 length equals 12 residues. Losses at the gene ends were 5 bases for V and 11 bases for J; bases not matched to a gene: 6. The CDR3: CASSRDRERAFF. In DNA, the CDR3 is TGTGCCAGCAGCAGGGACAGGGAGAGGGCTTTCTTT.

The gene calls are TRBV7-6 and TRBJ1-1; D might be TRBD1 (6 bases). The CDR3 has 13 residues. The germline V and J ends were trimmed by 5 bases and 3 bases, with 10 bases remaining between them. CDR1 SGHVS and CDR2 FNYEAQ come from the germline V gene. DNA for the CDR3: TGTGCCAGCAGCCCTAGACAGGACACTGAAGCTTTCTTT. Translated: CASSPRQDTEAFF.

DNA for the CDR3: TGTGCCAGCAGCTACCAGACAGGCTCCGAGCAGTACTTC. Translating it yields CASSYQTGSEQYF. The V and J genes are TRBV7-9 and TRBJ2-7, with a weak D call TRBD1 (6 bases). Germline-derived CDR1 and CDR2 are SEHNR and FQNEAQ (reference sequence). Trimming stripped 4 bases from V and 6 bases from J, with 13 bases between. The CDR3 runs to 13 residues.

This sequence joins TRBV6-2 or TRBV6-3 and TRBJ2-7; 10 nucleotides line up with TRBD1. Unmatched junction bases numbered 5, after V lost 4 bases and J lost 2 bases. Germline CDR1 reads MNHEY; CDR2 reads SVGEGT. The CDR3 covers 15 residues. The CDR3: CASSSPGQGAYEQYF. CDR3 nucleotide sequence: TGTGCCAGCAGTTCCCCCGGACAGGGGGCCTACGAGCAGTACTTC.

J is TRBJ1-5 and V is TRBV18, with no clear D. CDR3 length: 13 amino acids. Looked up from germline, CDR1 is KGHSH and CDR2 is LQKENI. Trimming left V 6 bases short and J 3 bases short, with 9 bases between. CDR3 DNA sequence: TGTGCCAGCTCTCGGGAAATCAATCAGCCCCAGCATTTT. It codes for CASSREINQPQHF.

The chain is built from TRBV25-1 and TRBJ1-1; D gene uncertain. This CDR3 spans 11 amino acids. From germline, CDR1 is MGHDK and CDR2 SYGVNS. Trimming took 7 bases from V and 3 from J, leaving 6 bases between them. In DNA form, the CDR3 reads TGTGCCAGCACCACAGACACTGAAGCTTTCTTT. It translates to CASTTDTEAFF.

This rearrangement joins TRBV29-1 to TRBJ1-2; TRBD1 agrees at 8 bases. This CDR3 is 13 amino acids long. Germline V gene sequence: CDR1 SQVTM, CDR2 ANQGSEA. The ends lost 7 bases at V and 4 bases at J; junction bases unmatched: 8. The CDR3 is CSADRGLGYGYTF. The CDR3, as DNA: TGCAGCGCCGACAGGGGTTTAGGCTATGGCTACACCTTC.

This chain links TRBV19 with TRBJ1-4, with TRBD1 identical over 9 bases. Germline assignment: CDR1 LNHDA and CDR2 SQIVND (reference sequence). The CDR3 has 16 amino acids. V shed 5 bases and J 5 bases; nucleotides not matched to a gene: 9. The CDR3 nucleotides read TGTGCCAGTAGTCCCGCGGCGACAGGGGGGAATGAAAAACTGTTTTTT. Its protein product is CASSPAATGGNEKLFF.

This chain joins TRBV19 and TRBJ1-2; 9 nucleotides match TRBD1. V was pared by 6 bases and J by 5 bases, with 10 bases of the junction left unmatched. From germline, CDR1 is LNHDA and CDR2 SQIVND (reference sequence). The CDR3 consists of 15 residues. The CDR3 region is CASRPRTGDGYGYTF. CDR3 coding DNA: TGTGCCAGTAGGCCAAGGACAGGGGACGGGTATGGCTACACCTTC.

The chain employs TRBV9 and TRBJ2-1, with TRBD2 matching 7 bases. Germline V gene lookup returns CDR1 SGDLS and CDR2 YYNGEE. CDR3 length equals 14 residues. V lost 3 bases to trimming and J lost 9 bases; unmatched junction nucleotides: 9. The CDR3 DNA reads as TGTGCCAGCAGCGACCCGAGCGGGACTGGTGAGCAGTTCTTC. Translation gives CASSDPSGTGEQFF.

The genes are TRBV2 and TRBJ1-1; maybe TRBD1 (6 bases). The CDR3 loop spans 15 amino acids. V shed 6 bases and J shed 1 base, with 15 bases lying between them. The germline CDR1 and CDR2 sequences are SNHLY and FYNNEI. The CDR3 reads CASRKTGPSNTEAFF. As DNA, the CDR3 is TGTGCCAGCAGGAAAACAGGGCCGTCGAACACTGAAGCTTTCTTT.

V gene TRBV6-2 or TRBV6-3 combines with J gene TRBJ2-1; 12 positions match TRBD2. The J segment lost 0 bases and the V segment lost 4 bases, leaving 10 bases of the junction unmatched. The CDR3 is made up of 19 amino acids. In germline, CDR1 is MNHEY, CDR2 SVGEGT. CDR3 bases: TGTGCCAGCAGTTCCCAGAGGACTAGCGGGAAGAGCTCCTACAATGAGCAGTTCTTC. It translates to CASSSQRTSGKSSYNEQFF.

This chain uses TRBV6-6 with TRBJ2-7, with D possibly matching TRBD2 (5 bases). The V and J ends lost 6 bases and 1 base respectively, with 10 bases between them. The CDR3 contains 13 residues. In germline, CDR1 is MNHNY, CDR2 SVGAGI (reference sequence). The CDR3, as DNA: TGTGCCAGCAGGAGGACTCAATCCTACGAGCAGTACTTC. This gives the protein CASRRTQSYEQYF.

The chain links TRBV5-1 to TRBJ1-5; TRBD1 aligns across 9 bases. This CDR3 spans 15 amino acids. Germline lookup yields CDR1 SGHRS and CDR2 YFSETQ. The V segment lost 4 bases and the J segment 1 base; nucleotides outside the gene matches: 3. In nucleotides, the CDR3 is TGCGCCAGCAGCCTGGACAGGGGAAGCAATCAGCCCCAGCATTTT. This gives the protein CASSLDRGSNQPQHF.

CDR3 coding DNA: TGTGCCAGTAGTGTCTCGACAGTCAGCACAGATACGCAGTATTTT. Translation: CASSVSTVSTDTQYF. This chain uses TRBV19 with TRBJ2-3; possibly TRBD1 for D (5 bases). CDR1 and CDR2 (germline): LNHDA, SQIVND (reference sequence). V lost 5 bases and J lost 0, with 12 bases in between. This CDR3 is 15 amino acids long.

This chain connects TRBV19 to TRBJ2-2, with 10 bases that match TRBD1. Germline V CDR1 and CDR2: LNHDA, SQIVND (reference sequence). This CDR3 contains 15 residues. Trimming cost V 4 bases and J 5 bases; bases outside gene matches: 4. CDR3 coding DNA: TGTGCCAGTAGTAGACAGGGGGCAAGGACCGGGGAGCTGTTTTTT. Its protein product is CASSRQGARTGELFF. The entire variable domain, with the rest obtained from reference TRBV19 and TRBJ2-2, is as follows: DGGITQSPKYLFRKEGQNVTLSCEQNLNHDAMYWYRQDPGQGLRLIYYSQIVNDFQKGDIAEGYSVSREKKESFPLTVTSAQKNPTAFYLCASSRQGARTGELFFGEGSRLTVL.

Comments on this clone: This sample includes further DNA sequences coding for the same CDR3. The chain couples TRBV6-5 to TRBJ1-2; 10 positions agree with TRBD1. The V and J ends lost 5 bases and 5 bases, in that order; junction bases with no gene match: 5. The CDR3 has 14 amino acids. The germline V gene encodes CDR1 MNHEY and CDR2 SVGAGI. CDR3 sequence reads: CASSNPGQGYGYTF. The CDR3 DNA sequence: TGTGCCAGCAGTAATCCGGGACAGGGGTATGGCTACACCTTC.

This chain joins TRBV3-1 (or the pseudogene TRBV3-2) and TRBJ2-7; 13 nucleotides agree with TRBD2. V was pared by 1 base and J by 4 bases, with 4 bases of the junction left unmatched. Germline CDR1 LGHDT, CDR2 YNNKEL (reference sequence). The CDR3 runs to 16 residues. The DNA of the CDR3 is TGTGCCAGCAGCCAAGGGACTAGCGGGAGAGGATACGAGCAGTACTTC. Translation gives CASSQGTSGRGYEQYF.

The CDR3 loop is CASSFSFTETQYF. The CDR3 nucleotides are TGTGCCAGCAGCTTTAGCTTTACAGAGACCCAGTACTTC. The chain has TRBV7-2 and TRBJ2-5; D is ambiguous. Trimming stripped 3 bases from V and 4 bases from J, with 9 bases between. Germline assignment: CDR1 SGHTA and CDR2 FQGNSA. The CDR3 totals 13 residues.

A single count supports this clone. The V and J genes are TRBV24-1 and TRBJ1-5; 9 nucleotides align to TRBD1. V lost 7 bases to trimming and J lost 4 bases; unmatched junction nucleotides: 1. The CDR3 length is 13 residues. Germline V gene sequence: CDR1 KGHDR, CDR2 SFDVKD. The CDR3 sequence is CATSGQGNQPQHF. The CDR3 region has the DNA TGTGCCACCAGCGGACAGGGGAATCAGCCCCAGCATTTT.

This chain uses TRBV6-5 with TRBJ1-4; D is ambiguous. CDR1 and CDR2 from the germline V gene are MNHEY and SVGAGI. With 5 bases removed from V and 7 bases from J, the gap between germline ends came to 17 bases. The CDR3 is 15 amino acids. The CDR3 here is CASSTFGRPSEKLFF. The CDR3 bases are TGTGCCAGCAGTACCTTTGGGAGACCGAGTGAAAAACTGTTTTTT.

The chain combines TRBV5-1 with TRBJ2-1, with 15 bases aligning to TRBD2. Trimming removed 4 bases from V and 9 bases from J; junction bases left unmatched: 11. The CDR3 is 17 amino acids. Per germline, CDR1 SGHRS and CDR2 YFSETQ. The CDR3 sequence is CASSPGLAGGGAIEQFF. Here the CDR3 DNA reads TGCGCCAGCAGCCCCGGACTAGCGGGAGGGGGGGCGATTGAGCAGTTCTTC.

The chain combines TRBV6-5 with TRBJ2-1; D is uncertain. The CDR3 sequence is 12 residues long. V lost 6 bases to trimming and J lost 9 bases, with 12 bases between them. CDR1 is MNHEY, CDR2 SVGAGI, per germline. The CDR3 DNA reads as TGTGCCAGCAGCTCAAGTTCGCGTGAGCAGTTCTTC. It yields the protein CASSSSSREQFF.

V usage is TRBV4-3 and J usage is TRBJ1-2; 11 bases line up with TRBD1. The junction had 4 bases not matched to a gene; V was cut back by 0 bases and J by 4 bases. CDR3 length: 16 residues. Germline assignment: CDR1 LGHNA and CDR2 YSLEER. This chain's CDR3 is CASSQDPGTGGYGYTF. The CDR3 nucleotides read TGCGCCAGCAGCCAAGACCCCGGGACAGGGGGCTATGGCTACACCTTC.

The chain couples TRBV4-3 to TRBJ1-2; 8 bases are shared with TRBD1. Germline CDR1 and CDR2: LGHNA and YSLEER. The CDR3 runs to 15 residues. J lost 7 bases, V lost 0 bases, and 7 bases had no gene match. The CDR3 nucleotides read TGCGCCAGCAGCCAAGACGTGGACAGGGTCTTTGGCTACACCTTC. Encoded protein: CASSQDVDRVFGYTF.

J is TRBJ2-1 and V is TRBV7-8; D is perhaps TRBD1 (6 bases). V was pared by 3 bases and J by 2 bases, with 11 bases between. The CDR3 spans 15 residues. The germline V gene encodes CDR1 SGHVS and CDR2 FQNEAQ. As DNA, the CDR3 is TGTGCCAGCAGCTTCGCGGACAGCCCCTACAATGAGCAGTTCTTC. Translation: CASSFADSPYNEQFF.

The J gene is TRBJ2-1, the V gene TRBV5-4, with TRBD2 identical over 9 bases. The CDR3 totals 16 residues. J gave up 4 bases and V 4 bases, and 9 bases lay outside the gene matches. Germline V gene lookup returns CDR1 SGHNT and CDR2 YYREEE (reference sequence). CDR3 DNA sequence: TGTGCCAGCAGCGCCGAACCGACTAGCGGATACAATGAGCAGTTCTTC. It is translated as CASSAEPTSGYNEQFF. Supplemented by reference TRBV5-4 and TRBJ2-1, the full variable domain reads ETGVTQSPTHLIKTRGQQVTLRCSSQSGHNTVSWYQQALGQGPQFIFQYYREEENGRGNFPPRFSGLQFPNYSSELNVNALELDDSALYLCASSAEPTSGYNEQFFGPGTRLTVL.

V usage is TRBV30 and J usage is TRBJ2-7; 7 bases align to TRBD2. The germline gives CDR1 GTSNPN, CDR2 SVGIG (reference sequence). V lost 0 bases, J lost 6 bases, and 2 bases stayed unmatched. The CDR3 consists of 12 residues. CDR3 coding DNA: TGTGCCTGGAGTGTGTGGGGGGGCGAGCAGTACTTC. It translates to CAWSVWGGEQYF. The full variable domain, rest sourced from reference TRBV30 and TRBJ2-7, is SQTIHQWPATLVQPVGSPLSLECTVEGTSNPNLYWYRQAAGRGLQLLFYSVGIGQISSEVPQNLSASRPQDRQFILSSKKLLLSDSGFYLCAWSVWGGEQYFGPGTRLTVT.

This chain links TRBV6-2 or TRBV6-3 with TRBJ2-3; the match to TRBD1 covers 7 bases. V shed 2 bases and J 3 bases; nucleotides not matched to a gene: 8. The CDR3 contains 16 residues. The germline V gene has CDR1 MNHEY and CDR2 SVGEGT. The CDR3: CASSYHDRVKTDTQYF. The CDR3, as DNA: TGTGCCAGCAGTTACCACGACAGGGTCAAGACAGATACGCAGTATTTT.

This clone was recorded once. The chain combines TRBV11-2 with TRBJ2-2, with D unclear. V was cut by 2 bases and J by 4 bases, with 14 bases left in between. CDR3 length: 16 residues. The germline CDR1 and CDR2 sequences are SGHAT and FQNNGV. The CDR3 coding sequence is TGTGCCAGCAGCTTAAGGCTAGATATCCCCACCGGGGAGCTGTTTTTT. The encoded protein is CASSLRLDIPTGELFF. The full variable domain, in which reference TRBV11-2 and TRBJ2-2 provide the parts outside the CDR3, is EAGVAQSPRYKIIEKRQSVAFWCNPISGHATLYWYQQILGQGPKLLIQFQNNGVVDDSQLPKDRFSAERLKGVDSTLKIQPAKLEDSAVYLCASSLRLDIPTGELFFGEGSRLTVL.